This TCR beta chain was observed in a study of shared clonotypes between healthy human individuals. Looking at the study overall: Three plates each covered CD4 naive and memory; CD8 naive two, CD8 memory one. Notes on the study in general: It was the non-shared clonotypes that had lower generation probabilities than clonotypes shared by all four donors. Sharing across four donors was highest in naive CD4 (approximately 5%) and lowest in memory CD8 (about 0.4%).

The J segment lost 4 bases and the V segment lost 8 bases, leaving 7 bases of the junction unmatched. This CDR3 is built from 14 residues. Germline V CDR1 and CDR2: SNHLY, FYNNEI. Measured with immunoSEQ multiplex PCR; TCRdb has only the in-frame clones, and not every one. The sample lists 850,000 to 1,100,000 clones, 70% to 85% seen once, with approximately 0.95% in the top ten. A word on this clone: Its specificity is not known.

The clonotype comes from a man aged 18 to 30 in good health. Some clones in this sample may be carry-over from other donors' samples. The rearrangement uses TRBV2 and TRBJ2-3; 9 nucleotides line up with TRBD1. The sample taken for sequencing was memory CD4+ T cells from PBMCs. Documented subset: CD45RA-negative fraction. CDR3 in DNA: TGTGCCAGCCAGGTGACAGGGGGGCCAGATACGCAGTATTTT. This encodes CASQVTGGPDTQYF. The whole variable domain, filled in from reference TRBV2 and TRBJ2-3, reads EPEVTQTPSHQVTQMGQEVILRCVPISNHLYFYWYRQILGQKVEFLVSFYNNEISEKSEIFDDQFSVERPDGSNFTLKIRSTKLEDSAMYFCASQVTGGPDTQYFGPGTRLTVL.